This T cell receptor (beta chain) was recovered during a study of T cells after yellow fever vaccination. This clonotype was found a few times. Trimming shortened V by 3 bases and J by 5 bases, and 10 bases separated the two germline ends. The germline V gene has CDR1 DFQATT and CDR2 SNEGSKA (reference sequence). This CDR3 is 12 amino acids long. MiXCR was run by TCRdb on the 5' RACE reads, yielding one entry per CDR3 protein. The sample consists of 500,000 to 650,000 distinct CDR3 sequences, around an eighth of them appearing once. The source material was PBMCs, sampled on the day of the yellow fever booster vaccination. V gene TRBV20-1 combines with J gene TRBJ1-1; D unresolved. The clonotype comes from a man younger than 40 who received the YFV17D yellow fever vaccine. Written as DNA, the CDR3 is TGCAGTGCTAGTAACACACCAACTGAAGCTTTCTTT. Protein: CSASNTPTEAFF.